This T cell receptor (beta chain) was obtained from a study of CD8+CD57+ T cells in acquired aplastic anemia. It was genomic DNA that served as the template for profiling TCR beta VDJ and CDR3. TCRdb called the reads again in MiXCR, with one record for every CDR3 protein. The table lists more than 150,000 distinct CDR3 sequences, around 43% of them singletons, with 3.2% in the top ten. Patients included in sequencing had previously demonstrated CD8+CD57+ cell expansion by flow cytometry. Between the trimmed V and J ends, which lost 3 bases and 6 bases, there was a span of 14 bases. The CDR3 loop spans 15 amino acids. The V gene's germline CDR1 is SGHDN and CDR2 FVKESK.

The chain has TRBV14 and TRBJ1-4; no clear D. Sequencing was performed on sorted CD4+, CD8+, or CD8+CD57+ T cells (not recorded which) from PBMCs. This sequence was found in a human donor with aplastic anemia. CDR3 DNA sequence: TGTGCCAGCAGCCACAGTGGGCAGAATGATGAAAAACTGTTTTTT. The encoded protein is CASSHSGQNDEKLFF. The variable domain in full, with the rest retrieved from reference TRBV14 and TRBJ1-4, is EAGVTQFPSHSVIEKGQTVTLRCDPISGHDNLYWYRRVMGKEIKFLLHFVKESKQDESGMPNNRFLAERTGGTYSTLKVQPAELEDSGVYFCASSHSGQNDEKLFFGSGTQLSVL.